Listed below are T cell receptor beta chains from one sample, sequenced in a study of T-cell memory formation after mild COVID-19. TCRdb analysed the 5' RACE reads with MiXCR anew, one entry per CDR3 protein. The sample lists 130,000 to 150,000 distinct CDR3 sequences, approximately 5.7% seen once, with approximately 2.1% in the top ten. The sequencing sample was made of PBMCs or a T cell subset sorted from them (not recorded which). The receptors were sampled from an adult woman who had mild COVID-19 (a few samples of this study predate the infection). Cell type and time point are not known. The CDR3 runs from the conserved cysteine through the conserved F or W. Fields, in order: D gene, J gene, V gene, CDR3 protein. A D gene is named only where the DNA matches it firmly.

NA,TRBJ2-2,TRBV12-3/TRBV12-4,CASSLGGGRLTGELFF
NA,TRBJ1-1,TRBV15,CATSTPRGGGGVAFF
NA,TRBJ2-3,TRBV7-9,CASSSGRPTDTQYF
TRBD2,TRBJ2-3,TRBV7-9,CASSFLAGGRTDTQYF
TRBD1,TRBJ2-2,TRBV7-6,CASSQQGAKGTGELFF
NA,TRBJ2-7,TRBV6-5,CASRSVGTYEQYF
TRBD2,TRBJ2-1,TRBV20-1,CSVKEGTRRYNEQFF
TRBD2,TRBJ2-7,TRBV7-2,CASSFGLAWYEQYF
NA,TRBJ2-4,TRBV12-3/TRBV12-4,CASSPKNIQYF
NA,TRBJ2-1,TRBV6-2/TRBV6-3,CASSGDHNEQFF
TRBD2,TRBJ2-1,TRBV7-9,CASSSRLAGAWEQFF
NA,TRBJ1-4,TRBV27,CASSPRTVNEKLFF
NA,TRBJ2-5,TRBV5-1,CASSHRREETQYF
NA,TRBJ1-5,TRBV6-1,CASTLEMTAYQPQHF
NA,TRBJ1-2,TRBV4-1,CASSRAGGVLNYGYTF
TRBD2,TRBJ2-1,TRBV7-3,CASSMGLAETRSF
NA,TRBJ1-4,TRBV29-1,CSVGSRGEKLFF
NA,TRBJ1-2,TRBV20-1,CSAIHESRTYGYTF
TRBD1,TRBJ2-7,TRBV29-1,CSVEEGGSYEQYF
NA,TRBJ1-4,TRBV12-3/TRBV12-4,CASSLQTGGSGKLFF
TRBD2,TRBJ2-7,TRBV4-3,CASSQEGTTNYEQYF
NA,TRBJ2-7,TRBV3-1,CASSQSRQYYEQYF
NA,TRBJ1-1,TRBV6-5,CASSYHMGGGYEAFF
NA,TRBJ2-1,TRBV29-1,CSVDSREAGDEQFF
NA,TRBJ2-7,TRBV10-3,CAISEFVGSSYEQYF
NA,TRBJ2-7,TRBV9,CASSAHSGQGGIGEQYF
NA,TRBJ2-1,TRBV7-2,CASSLVQGYYNEQFF
NA,TRBJ1-5,TRBV7-2,CASSLARDDGQPQHF
TRBD1,TRBJ2-7,TRBV5-1,CASSPRGTGITYEQYF
TRBD2,TRBJ2-5,TRBV12-3/TRBV12-4,CASSLRVAGNMKTQYF
TRBD1,TRBJ2-7,TRBV25-1,CASSAGIRQGANSYEQYF
TRBD2,TRBJ2-5,TRBV5-1,CASSPGTSGGQETQYF
TRBD2,TRBJ2-5,TRBV7-9,CASSKSRSGGLTETQYF